This TCR beta chain came from a study of CD8+ T cells in alopecia areata (dated by TCRdb to the late 2010s). About the study as a whole: Treated patients were enrolled in an open-label pilot trial of oral tofacitinib, 5 to 10 mg twice daily, for moderate-to-severe alopecia areata. The RNA source kit depended on sample type: the PAXgene miRNA kit for fixed scalp, the miRNeasy kit for PBMCs, and the RNeasy kit for mouse skin. In humans, TCRbeta sequencing was performed on scalp tissue and on sorted CD4+ and CD8+ peripheral blood T cells from healthy controls and from patients with patchy or totalis/universalis alopecia areata. High-throughput TCRbeta sequencing was used to examine T cell clonal expansion in alopecia areata in both the C3H/HeJ mouse model and human patients. Biopsies were taken from tofacitinib-treated patients at baseline and at 4 and 24 weeks of treatment, and a later scalp biopsy was taken in several of the tofacitinib-treated patients. In treated patients, disease severity was measured using the SALT score, which gives the percentage of scalp surface area affected. Patients received tofacitinib for 6 to 18 months and were then followed off drug for 6 months to check for delayed response and recurrence. immunoSEQ multiplex PCR using 35 Vbeta forward primers and 13 Jbeta reverse primers was used to amplify TCRbeta CDR3 regions. Scalp clonality was compared across normal scalp (n=4), patchy alopecia areata scalp (n=8), and alopecia totalis/universalis scalp (n=8). What the authors observed across the whole study: Shared TCR sequences between patients were less evident than in mice, which may be partly attributable to HLA diversity in the patient population. Because the treated cohort was small and had only one nonresponder, larger studies are needed to examine links between baseline CD8+ expansion and response. Resident alphabeta T cells in normal human skin are also sequenced, complicating scalp TCR repertoire analysis, unlike mouse skin dominated by gammadelta T cells. Lesional scalp, especially in alopecia totalis/universalis, showed higher clonality and more expanded CD8+ clones than normal scalp, suggesting antigenic drive. Scalp clonality and the number of expanded CD8+ clones among the top 100 scalp clones were significantly decreased by tofacitinib. During tofacitinib treatment, many expanded lesional clones remained in scalp and blood, and this persistence may partly explain relapse after treatment is stopped.

The CDR3 contains 14 residues, cysteine and phenylalanine counted. CDR3 DNA is the only sequence kept; it has 42 bases, read in frame from the first base. The germline V gene (reference sequence) sets CDR1 to MNHNY and CDR2 to SVGAGI. V is cut by 5 bases and J by 0 bases, and the space between the germline ends is 10 bases. As regards this clone: Its specific antigen is unknown. No qualities accompany the bases; no much larger clone lies one base away.

Taken with the paper, the label for time point translates to: 20 to 30 weeks on oral tofacitinib. This specimen's treatment or condition label, interpreted: oral pan-JAK inhibitor, 5-10 mg twice daily. From alopecia areata patients, peripheral blood was collected along with lesional scalp punch biopsies. PBMCs were isolated by density centrifugation and stained for CD3, CD4 and CD8, after which CD4+ and CD8+ T cells were sorted on a FACSAria. The protocol used for the library was the immunoSEQ multiplex PCR assay. RNA was extracted from all samples and reverse transcribed into cDNA, which served as template for TCR sequencing. First-strand cDNA was synthesized with SuperScript III using a 2:1 mix of oligo-dT and random hexamers. Amplification bias was assessed with a synthetic immune receptor repertoire, and residual bias was removed computationally. On the study's bioinformatics: Raw reads were preprocessed to remove errors, and CDR3 was defined by IMGT conventions from the conserved cysteine to phenylalanine. Clonality was calculated as 1 minus Shannon entropy normalized by log2 of the number of productive unique TCRs. Scalp TCRbeta sequences were cross-referenced with sorted blood CD4 and CD8 repertoires so that the CD4 or CD8 identity of scalp clones could be inferred. Imported from immuneACCESS, the table was reduced by TCRdb to in-frame sequences with V and J called. These copies leave out some clones; in studies compared against another copy, an unresolved V gene accounts for under half, and the cause of the remainder is not known. D and trimming were read from the DNA, whereas the V and J calls and clone size are those reported in that table. The sample table holds about 76,000 clones, of which approximately 70% were seen once. Less than 25% of the sample is held by the ten biggest clonotypes.

The source was CD8+ T cells sorted from blood, collected at week 24, from a patient treated with tofacitinib. The receptor chain draws on TRBV6-6 and TRBJ1-2; a tentative D call is TRBD1 (6 bases match). The receptor was derived from a human donor with alopecia areata. CDR3 reads: CASSPGTSNYGYTF. The nucleotides are TGTGCCAGCAGTCCCGGGACATCTAACTATGGCTACACCTTC.